A single count supports the clone carrying this T cell receptor (beta chain). The antigen is not known. The method was immunoSEQ multiplex PCR; TCRdb's version includes in-frame clones alone and lacks a portion of them. The sample comprises 2 million to 2.5 million clones, roughly 90% of which are singletons, and more than 0.35% rests with the top ten. The data derive from a study of shared clonotypes between healthy human individuals. As for the study in general: Ranging from 18 to 49 in age, donors were two women and a few men.

Study results and limitations: Enrolling few donors narrowed the genetic and exposure-history diversity that was represented.

The specimen was naive CD4+ T cells from PBMCs. Subset specified: CD45RA+ positively selected. This receptor was obtained from a man younger than 35 in good health. Some clones in this sample may be carry-over from other donors' samples.

The CDR3: CASSEVPAVGPEKLFF. In nucleotides, the CDR3 is TGTGCCAGCAGTGAAGTACCCGCGGTGGGGCCTGAAAAACTGTTTTTT. This sequence joins TRBV2 and TRBJ1-4, with D tentatively TRBD1 (5 bases). V lost 1 base, J lost 7 bases, and 16 bases lay in between. This CDR3 spans 16 amino acids. Per the germline V gene, CDR1 is SNHLY and CDR2 is FYNNEI.